What follows are 24 T cell receptor beta chains derived from one specimen sequenced in a study of response to subunit inactivated influenza vaccine. TCRdb passed the RT-PCR reads through MiXCR, listing each CDR3 protein once. The sample records some 800,000 distinct CDR3 sequences, 21% being singletons. Sequenced material: PBMCs from blood, taken less than 6 days after vaccination. All receptors derive from a man aged 50 to 59 who received an inactivated influenza vaccine.

This clonotype was detected a few times. J is TRBJ2-7 and V is TRBV28, with D tentatively TRBD2 (6 bases). The CDR3 has 17 amino acids. The V gene lost 5 bases and the J gene lost 5 bases, with 25 bases spanning the gap. The V gene's germline CDR1 is MDHEN and CDR2 SYDVKM. The CDR3 nucleotides are TGTGCCAGCAGTCTAGACCGGGCCAAATCCTGGGAGGACGAGCAGTACTTC. This codes for CASSLDRAKSWEDEQYF. Drawing the rest from reference TRBV28 and TRBJ2-7, the complete variable domain is DVKVTQSSRYLVKRTGEKVFLECVQDMDHENMFWYRQDPGLGLRLIYFSYDVKMKEKGDIPEGYSVSREKKERFSLILESASTNQTSMYLCASSLDRAKSWEDEQYFGPGTRLTVT.

This clonotype turned up a few times. The chain combines TRBV20-1 with TRBJ1-6; 8 bases are shared with TRBD1. Per germline, CDR1 DFQATT and CDR2 SNEGSKA (reference sequence). The CDR3 spans 17 residues. J lost 3 bases, V lost 0 bases, and 7 bases had no gene match. The CDR3 DNA follows: TGCAGTGCTAGAGACCTGGACAGGGACTTCTATAATTCACCCCTCCACTTT. The encoded protein is CSARDLDRDFYNSPLHF.

This clonotype was seen a handful of times. V is TRBV7-2 and J is TRBJ2-3; D is perhaps TRBD1 (6 bases). CDR1 is SGHTA and CDR2 is FQGNSA in the germline V gene. Trimming cost V 5 bases and J 0 bases, with 15 bases left between them. This CDR3 is 16 amino acids long. In nucleotides, the CDR3 is TGTGCCAGCAGCATCTCCGGGACAAAAAGCACAGATACGCAGTATTTT. Residues: CASSISGTKSTDTQYF.

The CDR3 loop is CASSPPAQSSYNEQFF. The CDR3 nucleotides read TGTGCCAGCAGTCCCCCCGCTCAGAGCTCCTACAATGAGCAGTTCTTC. V gene TRBV6-2 or TRBV6-3 combines with J gene TRBJ2-1; D uncertain. V was pared by 5 bases and J by 0 bases, with 14 bases between. CDR1 and CDR2 from the germline V gene are MNHEY and SVGEGT. The CDR3 totals 16 residues.

This clonotype appeared a few times. The chain couples TRBV11-2 to TRBJ1-5; D remains unclear. With 1 base removed from V and 4 bases from J, the gap between germline ends came to 11 bases. Germline V gene lookup returns CDR1 SGHAT and CDR2 FQNNGV. This CDR3 spans 15 amino acids. The CDR3 DNA sequence: TGTGCCAGCAGCTTAGGACCTTTGGAGAATCAGCCCCAGCATTTT. The encoded protein is CASSLGPLENQPQHF. Full variable domain (rest looked up from reference TRBV11-2 and TRBJ1-5): EAGVAQSPRYKIIEKRQSVAFWCNPISGHATLYWYQQILGQGPKLLIQFQNNGVVDDSQLPKDRFSAERLKGVDSTLKIQPAKLEDSAVYLCASSLGPLENQPQHFGDGTRLSIL.

The V gene is TRBV5-1, the J gene TRBJ1-2; tentatively, D is TRBD1 (6 bases). Germline-derived CDR1 and CDR2 are SGHRS and YFSETQ. The CDR3 has 14 residues. V was shortened by 3 bases and J by 4 bases, with 13 bases between the two germline ends. The CDR3 loop is CASSSGTPGYGYTF. The CDR3 nucleotides read TGCGCCAGCAGCTCTGGGACACCTGGCTATGGCTACACCTTC.

The chain employs TRBV20-1 and TRBJ2-7; TRBD1 might be the D (5 bases). The CDR3 length is 12 residues. V lost 6 bases to trimming and J lost 2 bases, with 11 bases between them. From germline, CDR1 is DFQATT and CDR2 SNEGSKA (reference sequence). The CDR3 reads CSARYRTYEQYF. CDR3 sequence (DNA): TGCAGTGCAAGATACAGGACCTACGAGCAGTACTTC.

V usage is TRBV10-3 and J usage is TRBJ2-7; 8 bases match TRBD2. The germline gives CDR1 ENHRY, CDR2 SYGVKD. The junction had 10 bases not matched to a gene; V was cut back by 6 bases and J by 0 bases. CDR3 length: 16 residues. This chain's CDR3 is CAISVGSGASSYEQYF. The DNA of the CDR3 is TGTGCCATCAGCGTGGGTAGCGGGGCTAGCTCCTACGAGCAGTACTTC.

This chain uses TRBV28 with TRBJ1-2; D is possibly TRBD1 (5 bases). The CDR3 spans 18 residues. Trimming took 2 bases from V and 7 from J, leaving 26 bases between them. CDR1 is MDHEN and CDR2 is SYDVKM in the germline V gene. The CDR3 here is CASSLLLHGTYDLGGYTF. CDR3 nucleotide sequence: TGTGCCAGCAGTTTACTCCTCCACGGGACCTATGATTTGGGTGGCTACACCTTC.

This clonotype was picked up a small number of times. CDR3: CATSVLPAAKLQETQYF. As DNA, the CDR3 is TGTGCCACCAGCGTCCTACCGGCGGCCAAACTACAAGAGACCCAGTACTTC. The genes are TRBV15 and TRBJ2-5; D gene uncertain. V lost 5 bases and J lost 2, with 21 bases in between. CDR1 and CDR2 (germline): LNHNV, YYDKDF (reference sequence). The CDR3 runs to 17 residues.

The V and J genes are TRBV11-3 and TRBJ2-1; D tentatively fits TRBD1 or TRBD2 (6 bases each). Germline V gene data show CDR1 as SGHNT and CDR2 as YENEEA. The CDR3 has 16 residues. The germline V and J ends were trimmed by 1 base and 4 bases, with 14 bases remaining between them. The CDR3: CASSLGGTTPYNEQFF. CDR3 DNA: TGTGCCAGCAGCTTAGGCGGGACAACCCCATACAATGAGCAGTTCTTC.

This clonotype was counted a few times. The genes are TRBV20-1 and TRBJ2-3; D is undetermined. The CDR3 consists of 11 residues. The ends were cut back, 8 bases at V and 1 base at J, with 7 bases in the middle. Germline values: CDR1 DFQATT, CDR2 SNEGSKA (reference sequence). The DNA of the CDR3 is TGCAGTCAACGGGGCACAGATACGCAGTATTTT. This encodes CSQRGTDTQYF.

This chain uses TRBV11-2 with TRBJ1-1; tentatively, D is TRBD1 (5 bases). V was shortened by 7 bases and J by 0 bases, with 15 bases between the two germline ends. Germline CDR1 reads SGHAT; CDR2 reads FQNNGV. The CDR3 runs 15 residues. CDR3 loop: CASTPQGRVNTEAFF. CDR3 DNA sequence: TGTGCCAGCACCCCCCAGGGCAGGGTGAACACTGAAGCTTTCTTT.

This clonotype showed up just a few times. The chain is built from TRBV4-1 and TRBJ2-1; tentatively, D is TRBD2 (6 bases). CDR1 and CDR2 (germline): MGHRA, YSYEKL. Between the trimmed V and J ends, which lost 5 bases and 2 bases, there was a span of 22 bases. The length of the CDR3 is 18 residues. CDR3 sequence reads: CASSSIKGLANTYNEQFF. The CDR3 DNA reads as TGCGCCAGCAGCTCAATAAAGGGGCTAGCGAATACCTACAATGAGCAGTTCTTC.

This rearrangement joins TRBV5-1 to TRBJ1-6; 10 bases line up with TRBD1. The length of the CDR3 is 14 residues. Germline values: CDR1 SGHRS, CDR2 YFSETQ. The V gene end was trimmed by 7 bases and the J gene end by 7 bases; junction bases not matched to a gene: 5. CDR3 DNA: TGCGCCAGCCGGTCGGACAGGGGGAATTCACCCCTCCACTTT. It yields the protein CASRSDRGNSPLHF.

CDR3 sequence reads: CASSYPRGPQHF. Written as DNA, the CDR3 is TGTGCCAGCAGTTACCCACGAGGGCCCCAGCATTTT. This chain connects TRBV6-6 to TRBJ1-5; D gene ambiguous. The V gene lost 2 bases and the J gene lost 9 bases, with 8 bases spanning the gap. Germline lookup yields CDR1 MNHNY and CDR2 SVGAGI (reference sequence). The CDR3 totals 12 residues.

This clonotype was counted many times. The chain uses TRBV20-1 and TRBJ2-4, with D uncertain. There are 15 residues in the CDR3. The V end lost 0 bases, the J end lost 0 bases, and 9 bases lay between the germline ends. From germline, CDR1 is DFQATT and CDR2 SNEGSKA (reference sequence). This CDR3 is CSARDIILAKNIQYF. The CDR3 DNA is TGCAGTGCTAGAGATATAATTCTAGCCAAAAACATTCAGTACTTC.

This clonotype was counted only a few times. The chain links TRBV5-1 to TRBJ2-3, with D possibly TRBD2 on 5 matching bases. The CDR3 is 17 amino acids. Deletions cut 0 bases from V and 2 bases from J, with 16 bases between. The V gene's germline CDR1 is SGHRS and CDR2 YFSETQ. The CDR3 loop is CASSLDGGRSNTDTQYF. Written as DNA, the CDR3 is TGCGCCAGCAGCTTGGATGGCGGGCGAAGCAACACAGATACGCAGTATTTT.

This clonotype appeared a few times. The chain recombines TRBV6-5 with TRBJ2-3, with 9 bases matching TRBD2. CDR3 length: 16 residues. The germline CDR1 and CDR2 sequences are MNHEY and SVGAGI. J lost 3 bases, V lost 5 bases, and 9 bases had no gene match. The DNA of the CDR3 is TGTGCCAGCAGTCTACAGGGCGGGGGGGCGACAGATACGCAGTATTTT. As protein: CASSLQGGGATDTQYF.

This clonotype was detected ten times or more. The chain is built from TRBV12-3 or TRBV12-4 and TRBJ2-1; D gene ambiguous. The CDR3 is 13 amino acids. V dropped 6 bases and J dropped 3 bases, with 9 bases sitting between them. The CDR3 nucleotides read TGTGCCAGCAGGGATGACAACTACAATGAGCAGTTCTTC. Amino acid sequence: CASRDDNYNEQFF.

The chain recombines TRBV12-3 or TRBV12-4 with TRBJ2-3; D gene unclear. V lost 8 bases to trimming and J lost 1 base, with 10 bases between them. The CDR3 sequence is 13 residues long. The CDR3 loop is CASGPPGTDTQYF. The CDR3, as DNA: TGTGCCAGCGGACCCCCGGGCACAGATACGCAGTATTTT.

This chain links TRBV6-1 with TRBJ1-6; a possible D gene is TRBD1 (6 bases). The length of the CDR3 is 17 residues. Trimming removed 6 bases from V and 0 bases from J, with 15 bases in between. Germline V lookup: CDR1 MNHNS, CDR2 SASEGT. Here the CDR3 reads CASRNTGLGSYNSPLHF. In nucleotides, the CDR3 is TGTGCCAGCAGAAACACAGGGTTGGGCTCCTATAATTCACCCCTCCACTTT.

The chain combines TRBV7-2 with TRBJ2-1; no clear D gene. Germline V gene lookup returns CDR1 SGHTA and CDR2 FQGNSA. The V gene lost 1 base and the J gene lost 2 bases, with 12 bases spanning the gap. The CDR3 consists of 16 residues. The DNA for the CDR3 is TGTGCCAGCAGCTTAGGGGTTTATTACCCCTACAATGAGCAGTTCTTC. This sequence encodes CASSLGVYYPYNEQFF. The complete variable domain, with remaining parts taken from reference TRBV7-2 and TRBJ2-1, reads GAGVSQSPSNKVTEKGKDVELRCDPISGHTALYWYRQSLGQGLEFLIYFQGNSAPDKSGLPSDRFSAERTGGSVSTLTIQRTQQEDSAVYLCASSLGVYYPYNEQFFGPGTRLTVL.

This clonotype was found many times. This chain uses TRBV11-2 with TRBJ2-3; 11 nucleotides match TRBD2. Germline lookup yields CDR1 SGHAT and CDR2 FQNNGV. J was trimmed by 0 bases and V by 5 bases; bases with no gene match: 4. This CDR3 contains 16 residues. This CDR3 is CASSVSGRVSTDTQYF. As DNA, the CDR3 is TGTGCCAGCAGCGTTAGCGGGAGGGTGAGCACAGATACGCAGTATTTT.